These 32 T cell receptor beta chains were sequenced from one sample in a study of metastatic and nonmetastatic thyroid tumors (TCRdb year 2020). The library was generated by PCR. Sequencing used an Illumina HiSeq 4000. TCRdb reprocessing: public reads trimmed at Q25 with fastp, clones called with MiXCR, in-frame beta chains kept. The table for this sample lists some 10,000 clones; 25% to 35% of them were counted only once. The ten largest clones add up to about 10% of the sample. No patient had received any treatment before thyroid surgery. The sample comprised tumor tissue. These receptors originate from a male donor with papillary thyroid cancer or a benign thyroid nodule (not recorded which). Some clones in this sample may be carry-over from other donors' samples.

By sample share, this clone is medium-sized. The V gene is TRBV28, the J gene TRBJ1-5, with 7 nucleotides matching TRBD1. Trimming removed 3 bases from V and 3 bases from J; junction bases left unmatched: 8. The germline gives CDR1 MDHEN, CDR2 SYDVKM. This CDR3 is 16 amino acids long. This chain's CDR3 is CASSFQGEGINQPQHF. DNA for the CDR3: TGTGCCAGCAGTTTTCAGGGGGAGGGTATCAATCAGCCCCAGCATTTT.

This clone is classed as large (0.1 to 1%). The J gene is TRBJ2-1, the V gene TRBV27; D is unresolved. Trimming pared 3 bases from V and 5 bases from J, leaving 17 bases between. This CDR3 has 16 residues. CDR1 is MNHEY and CDR2 is SMNVEV in the germline V gene (reference sequence). CDR3 loop: CASSFISGGYDNEQFF. DNA for the CDR3: TGTGCCAGCAGTTTTATCTCGGGCGGCTACGACAATGAGCAGTTCTTC.

The chain couples TRBV11-2 to TRBJ2-5, with no clear D. The germline gives CDR1 SGHAT, CDR2 FQNNGV. The length of the CDR3 is 14 residues. Trimming took off 4 bases at V and 4 bases at J, with 13 bases between the two ends. For the CDR3, the DNA is TGTGCCAGCAGCTCCCATGGGTCGGTAGAGACCCAGTACTTC. Translating it yields CASSSHGSVETQYF.

Comments on this clone: A junction end diverges from the germline sequence, so it may reflect a read error. This chain connects TRBV29-1 to TRBJ2-1; D might be TRBD1 or TRBD2, each matching 5 bases. CDR3 length equals 18 residues. Germline V gives CDR1 SQVTM, CDR2 ANQGSEA. The CDR3 sequence: CSVEGDAGSMSSYNDQFF. The CDR3, as DNA: TGCAGCGTTGAGGGGGACGCAGGAAGTATGAGCTCCTACAATGATCAGTTCTTC.

Only a few counts were recorded for this clone. The V gene is TRBV6-1, the J gene TRBJ1-1; D perhaps matches TRBD1 (5 bases). V was trimmed by 8 bases and J by 3 bases, leaving 10 bases between them. CDR1 is MNHNS and CDR2 is SASEGT in the germline V gene. CDR3 length equals 12 residues. CDR3 nucleotide sequence: TGTGCCAGCGCCCGGGGGGACACTGAAGCTTTCTTT. This translates into CASARGDTEAFF.

The chain is built from TRBV30 and TRBJ2-2; D uncertain. The CDR3 runs to 15 residues. Germline assignment: CDR1 GTSNPN and CDR2 SVGIG (reference sequence). Trimming shortened V by 0 bases and J by 3 bases, and 11 bases separated the two germline ends. The CDR3 loop reads CAWSVLGRHTGELFF. The CDR3, as DNA: TGTGCCTGGAGTGTATTAGGGCGGCACACCGGGGAGCTGTTTTTT. Full variable domain (outside the CDR3, taken from reference TRBV30 and TRBJ2-2): SQTIHQWPATLVQPVGSPLSLECTVEGTSNPNLYWYRQAAGRGLQLLFYSVGIGQISSEVPQNLSASRPQDRQFILSSKKLLLSDSGFYLCAWSVLGRHTGELFFGEGSRLTVL.

This clone turned up a few times. The chain couples TRBV12-3 or TRBV12-4 to TRBJ2-7, with 9 bases lining up with TRBD2. The CDR3 has 15 amino acids. V shed 7 bases and J 2 bases; nucleotides not matched to a gene: 9. CDR3 protein: CASTPIAGDTYEQYF. In nucleotides, the CDR3 is TGTGCCAGCACCCCTATAGCGGGAGATACCTACGAGCAGTACTTC.

In this sample, this clone turned up a few times. The rearrangement joins TRBV28 to TRBJ2-7; 7 bases match TRBD2. The CDR3 loop spans 14 amino acids. J lost 6 bases, V lost 7 bases, and 12 bases had no gene match. Germline-derived CDR1 and CDR2 are MDHEN and SYDVKM. The CDR3 here is CASNLGGWDGEQYF. The CDR3 DNA is TGTGCCAGCAATCTCGGGGGGTGGGACGGCGAGCAGTACTTC.

The J gene is TRBJ2-5, the V gene TRBV7-9; D unclear. The ends were cut back, 5 bases at V and 6 bases at J, with 16 bases in the middle. This CDR3 comprises 14 residues. The germline gives CDR1 SEHNR, CDR2 FQNEAQ (reference sequence). CDR3 in DNA: TGTGCCAGCAGCGACCCCCTTAGGCCCCAGACCCAGTACTTC. Amino acids: CASSDPLRPQTQYF.

This clone was seen only a few times. The chain couples TRBV3-1 to TRBJ2-5; 8 bases agree with TRBD1. The length of the CDR3 is 15 residues. V shed 0 bases, J shed 7 bases, and the junction held 7 bases outside the gene matches. CDR1 and CDR2 (germline): LGHDT, YNNKEL (reference sequence). The CDR3 DNA follows: TGTGCCAGCAGCCAAGATGCGACAGGGGCGGGGACCCAGTACTTC. The encoded protein is CASSQDATGAGTQYF.

The rearrangement links TRBV7-9 to TRBJ1-1; TRBD1 matches at 9 bases. CDR1 and CDR2 (germline): SEHNR, FQNEAQ (reference sequence). V lost 1 base, J lost 3 bases, and 3 bases stayed unmatched. The length of the CDR3 is 15 residues. The CDR3, as DNA: TGTGCCAGCAGCTTAGGTGGGACAGGGTACACTGAAGCTTTCTTT. It encodes CASSLGGTGYTEAFF.

This clone qualifies as medium-sized. The V and J genes are TRBV30 and TRBJ1-3; D perhaps matches TRBD1 (6 bases). This CDR3 is built from 13 residues. V lost 5 bases, J lost 0 bases, and 8 bases lay in between. Germline V lookup: CDR1 GTSNPN, CDR2 SVGIG (reference sequence). The CDR3 here is CAWQGNSGNTIYF. CDR3 nucleotide sequence: TGTGCCTGGCAGGGGAACTCTGGAAACACCATATATTTT.

V usage is TRBV24-1 and J usage is TRBJ1-2, with 8 bases lining up with TRBD1. Germline trimming cut 2 bases from V and 0 bases from J; bases unmatched to any gene: 7. The CDR3 spans 17 residues. In germline, CDR1 is KGHDR, CDR2 SFDVKD. The CDR3 protein is CATSDSPGTGANYGYTF. The CDR3 nucleotides read TGTGCCACCAGTGATTCCCCTGGGACAGGCGCTAACTATGGCTACACCTTC.

With respect to this clone: This CDR3 is also generated by other DNA sequences in the sample. This sequence joins TRBV5-5 and TRBJ2-7; D is possibly TRBD1 or TRBD2 (5 bases each). The CDR3 spans 13 residues. Deletions cut 8 bases from V and 3 bases from J, with 15 bases between. Germline lookup yields CDR1 SGHKS and CDR2 YYEKEE (reference sequence). The CDR3 nucleotides read TGTGCCAGTAGCGTCAGGGTGAACTACGAGCAGTACTTC. Encoded protein: CASSVRVNYEQYF.

As concerns this clone: One junction end disagrees with the germline gene, perhaps due to a read error. CDR3 sequence reads: CASSPGAEGARLSGSNVLTF. In DNA, the CDR3 is TGTGCCAGTAGTCCGGGAGCAGAGGGGGCGCGTCTATCTGGGTCCAACGTCCTTACTTTC. The chain joins TRBV19 to TRBJ2-6; weak D call: TRBD1 (7 bases). The CDR3 extends over 20 amino acids. Germline values: CDR1 LNHDA, CDR2 SQIVND (reference sequence).

The table lists this clone with a few counts. The rearrangement uses TRBV6-1 and TRBJ1-2, with TRBD1 as a possible D gene (5 bases). Germline CDR1 reads MNHNS; CDR2 reads SASEGT. Trimming pared 2 bases from V and 1 base from J, leaving 11 bases between. The CDR3 loop spans 15 amino acids. In DNA, the CDR3 is TGTGCCAGCAGTGAACTGGGGGTCTTTAACTATGGCTACACCTTC. This codes for CASSELGVFNYGYTF.

This clone showed up just a few times. CDR3 amino acids: CASSDPGTHSNQPQHF. CDR3 coding DNA: TGCGCCAGCAGTGACCCCGGGACACATAGCAATCAGCCCCAGCATTTT. The J gene is TRBJ1-5, the V gene TRBV10-1; D perhaps matches TRBD1 (6 bases). V gave up 3 bases and J gave up 0 bases, with 12 bases separating them. Germline lookup yields CDR1 WNHNN and CDR2 SYGVQD (reference sequence). The CDR3 is 16 amino acids.

By its share, this clone is medium-sized. The chain couples TRBV6-5 to TRBJ2-1; no firm D call. Germline CDR1 reads MNHEY; CDR2 reads SVGAGI. This CDR3 is 17 amino acids long. Between the trimmed V and J ends, which lost 2 bases and 0 bases, there was a span of 14 bases. The CDR3 DNA is TGTGCCAGCAGTTACCACCCGGGCCCGGGCTCCTACAATGAGCAGTTCTTC. This translates into CASSYHPGPGSYNEQFF.

By share of the sample, this clone is large. The rearrangement uses TRBV11-3 and TRBJ2-1; 8 nucleotides align to TRBD2. The CDR3 length is 15 residues. Germline V gene lookup returns CDR1 SGHNT and CDR2 YENEEA. The V segment lost 4 bases and the J segment 2 bases; nucleotides outside the gene matches: 4. The CDR3 nucleotides are TGTGCCAGCAGCTCCACGGGGGGGGCCTACAATGAGCAGTTCTTC. It is translated as CASSSTGGAYNEQFF.

This clone is labeled medium-sized. The chain recombines TRBV5-1 with TRBJ2-3; a possible D gene is TRBD1 (6 bases). V lost 4 bases to trimming and J lost 7 bases, with 16 bases between them. Germline CDR1 is SGHRS and CDR2 is YFSETQ. The CDR3 runs to 14 residues. In DNA, the CDR3 is TGCGCCAGCAGCCAAGAGCAGGGGTCACATACGCAGTATTTT. This sequence encodes CASSQEQGSHTQYF.

This clone was observed a handful of times. The chain combines TRBV27 with TRBJ2-7, with 7 bases that match TRBD2. J lost 2 bases, V lost 3 bases, and 4 bases had no gene match. CDR1 is MNHEY and CDR2 is SMNVEV in the germline V gene (reference sequence). This CDR3 region has 14 residues. The CDR3 region has the DNA TGTGCCAGCAGTTTCGGGACTATTCCCTACGAGCAGTACTTC. It yields the protein CASSFGTIPYEQYF.

CDR3 region: CASSDWTSQETQYF. CDR3 DNA sequence: TGTGCCAGCAGTGATTGGACTAGCCAAGAGACCCAGTACTTC. This chain connects TRBV6-1 to TRBJ2-5; TRBD2 aligns across 7 bases. The V gene end was trimmed by 3 bases and the J gene end by 1 base; junction bases not matched to a gene: 2. The CDR3 extends over 14 amino acids. The germline CDR1 and CDR2 sequences are MNHNS and SASEGT.

V and J are TRBV28 and TRBJ2-7; D not resolved. Trimming removed 6 bases at V and 3 bases at J, with 12 bases between. Germline CDR1 and CDR2: MDHEN and SYDVKM. The CDR3 contains 13 residues. The CDR3 protein is CASSPGRIYEQYF. CDR3 nucleotide sequence: TGTGCCAGCAGCCCCGGACGGATCTACGAGCAGTACTTC.

In its sample, this clone was seen many times. V is TRBV12-3 or TRBV12-4 and J is TRBJ2-5; 7 nucleotides line up with TRBD1. There are 14 residues in the CDR3. J lost 3 bases, V lost 6 bases, and 7 bases had no gene match. The CDR3, as DNA: TGTGCCAGCAGCTACGACAGGGTAAAAGAGACCCAGTACTTC. It codes for CASSYDRVKETQYF.

This clone was observed at least ten times. A read error may explain this, as a much larger clone is one base away. Other DNA variants within this sample encode the same CDR3. The chain employs TRBV2 and TRBJ1-2; tentatively, D is TRBD1 (6 bases). Germline V CDR1 and CDR2: SNHLY, FYNNEI. CDR3 length: 12 residues. The CDR3 DNA is TGTGCCAGCACTACAGGGTCCTATGGCTACACCTTT. Its protein product is CASTTGSYGYTF. The entire variable domain, with the rest obtained from reference TRBV2 and TRBJ1-2, is as follows: EPEVTQTPSHQVTQMGQEVILRCVPISNHLYFYWYRQILGQKVEFLVSFYNNEISEKSEIFDDQFSVERPDGSNFTLKIRSTKLEDSAMYFCASTTGSYGYTFGSGTRLTVV.

This sequence joins TRBV6-2 or TRBV6-3 and TRBJ2-7; D gene unclear. Trimming left V 6 bases short and J 5 bases short, with 14 bases between. CDR3 length: 13 residues. Germline CDR1 is MNHEY and CDR2 is SVGEGT. In nucleotides, the CDR3 is TGTGCCAGCAGCCCCCAAGGCGTGCACGAGCAGTACTTC. Translated, it gives CASSPQGVHEQYF.

V and J are TRBV6-1 and TRBJ1-1; D remains ambiguous. V was trimmed by 5 bases and J by 1 base, leaving 8 bases between them. Germline V gives CDR1 MNHNS, CDR2 SASEGT. The CDR3 is made up of 13 amino acids. DNA for the CDR3: TGTGCCAGCAGTCGCGAGCAGAACACTGAAGCTTTCTTT. Protein: CASSREQNTEAFF.

This clone was recorded many times. Germline is not matched at one junction end, which may reflect a read error. The chain joins TRBV7-7 to TRBJ2-5, with TRBD1 matching 7 bases. The CDR3 is 14 residues long. CDR1 and CDR2 (germline): SSHAT, FNYEAQ (reference sequence). CDR3 nucleotide sequence: TGTGCTAGCAGCTTAAACAGGGGACAAGAGACCCAGTACTTC. Its protein is CASSLNRGQETQYF.

The J gene is TRBJ1-2, the V gene TRBV5-1; possible D gene TRBD1, 5 bases. The length of the CDR3 is 12 residues. Germline lookup yields CDR1 SGHRS and CDR2 YFSETQ. V shed 4 bases and J shed 8 bases, with 12 bases lying between them. The chain's CDR3 is CASSGGGWGYTF. As DNA, the CDR3 is TGCGCCAGCAGCGGTGGGGGTTGGGGCTACACCTTC.

The genes are TRBV12-3 or TRBV12-4 and TRBJ2-2; the D is unclear. The CDR3 is 14 amino acids. Trimming took off 5 bases at V and 5 bases at J, with 12 bases between the two ends. The CDR3 loop reads CASSPLGSTGELFF. DNA for the CDR3: TGTGCCAGCAGTCCCCTCGGTAGTACCGGGGAGCTGTTTTTT.

This clone counts as medium-sized. This chain connects TRBV20-1 to TRBJ1-5; 9 bases align to TRBD1. Unmatched junction bases numbered 7, after V lost 2 bases and J lost 5 bases. CDR1 and CDR2 from the germline V gene are DFQATT and SNEGSKA (reference sequence). The CDR3 runs 15 residues. For the CDR3, the DNA is TGCAGTGCTAGACATCCCGGGACAGGGTATCAGCCCCAGCATTTT. It codes for CSARHPGTGYQPQHF.

Of note for this clone: A junction end diverges from the germline sequence, so it may reflect a read error. The chain has TRBV6-1 and TRBJ2-1; 13 positions agree with TRBD2. Germline CDR1 reads MNHNS; CDR2 reads SASEGT. There are 15 residues in the CDR3. The CDR3 bases are TGTGCCAGCAGTGAAGGGACTAGCGGGAGAAATGAACAGTTCTTC. It yields the protein CASSEGTSGRNEQFF.